The T cell receptor beta chain under discussion was sequenced for a study of blood T cell repertoires in COVID-19. The CDR3 is made up of 14 amino acids. Trimming left V 4 bases short and J 3 bases short, with 12 bases between. Germline-derived CDR1 and CDR2 are ENHRY and SYGVKD. In the original processing: From reference gene primer amplification, estimates of nucleated cell counts were derived. Clones were sequenced by immunoSEQ multiplex PCR, and TCRdb holds only the in-frame ones, with some missing. D and trimming were read from the DNA, whereas the V and J calls and clone size are those reported in that table. The table has tens of thousands of clones, under 95% seen once; the top ten hold around 9.1%.

This TCR was recovered from a human donor in a cohort sampled during active COVID-19. This chain joins TRBV10-3 and TRBJ1-2; tentative D call: TRBD1 (6 bases). The material sequenced was peripheral blood. The CDR3 region has the DNA TGTGCCATCAGTGTACAGGACAGCTACTATGGCTACACCTTC. It encodes CAISVQDSYYGYTF.